This T cell receptor (beta chain) was captured by sequencing in a study of beta chain features in type 1 diabetes. Reverse transcribing all isolated RNA meant expressed TCRB transcripts were sequenced. Profiling relied on immunoSEQ multiplex PCR, and the TCRdb table lists in-frame clones only, not all of them. The sample gives a few hundred thousand clones, 14% of which show up once; over 5.5% is in the top ten. In its sample, this clone was seen many times. Germline V gene lookup returns CDR1 LNHNV and CDR2 YYDKDF (reference sequence). Trimming shortened V by 0 bases and J by 6 bases, and 6 bases separated the two germline ends. There are 12 residues in the CDR3.

The material sequenced was central memory CD4+ T cells from blood. This rearrangement joins TRBV15 to TRBJ2-7; D remains unclear. The sequence came from a man aged 25-40 years in good health. CDR3 residues: CATSRDGREQYV. The DNA for the CDR3 is TGTGCCACCAGCAGAGATGGGCGCGAGCAGTACGTC.